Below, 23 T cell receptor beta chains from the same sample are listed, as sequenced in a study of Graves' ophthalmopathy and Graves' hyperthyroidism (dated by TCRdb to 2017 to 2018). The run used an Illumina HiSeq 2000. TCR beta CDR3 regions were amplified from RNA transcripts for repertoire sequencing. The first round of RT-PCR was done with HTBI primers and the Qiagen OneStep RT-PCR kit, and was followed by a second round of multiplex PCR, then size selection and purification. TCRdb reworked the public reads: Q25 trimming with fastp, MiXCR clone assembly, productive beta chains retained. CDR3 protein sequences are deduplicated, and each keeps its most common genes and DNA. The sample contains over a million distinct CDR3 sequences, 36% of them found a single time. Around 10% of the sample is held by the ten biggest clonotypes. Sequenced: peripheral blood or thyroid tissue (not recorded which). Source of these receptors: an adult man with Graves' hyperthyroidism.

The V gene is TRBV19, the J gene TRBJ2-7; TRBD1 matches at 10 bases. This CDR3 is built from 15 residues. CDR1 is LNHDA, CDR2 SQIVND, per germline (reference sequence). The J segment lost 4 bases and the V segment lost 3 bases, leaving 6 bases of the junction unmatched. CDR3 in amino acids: CASSMIPGQGYEQYF. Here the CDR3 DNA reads TGTGCCAGTAGTATGATCCCGGGACAGGGGTACGAGCAGTACTTC.

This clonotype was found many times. In DNA form, the CDR3 reads TGTGCCAGCAGCTCCCCACAGGGGGTTATCGGCAACACTGAAGCTTTCTTT. The encoded protein is CASSSPQGVIGNTEAFF. V and J are TRBV7-9 and TRBJ1-1; 8 nucleotides agree with TRBD1. The trim removed 4 bases at V and 2 bases at J, leaving 12 bases unmatched. CDR1 is SEHNR, CDR2 FQNEAQ, per germline (reference sequence). The CDR3 has 17 residues.

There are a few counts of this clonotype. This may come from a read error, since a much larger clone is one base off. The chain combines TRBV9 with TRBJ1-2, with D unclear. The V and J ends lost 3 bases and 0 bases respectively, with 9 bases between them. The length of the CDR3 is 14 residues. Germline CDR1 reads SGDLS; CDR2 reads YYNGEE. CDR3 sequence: CASSAERANYGYTF. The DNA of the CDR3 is TGTGCCAGCAGCGCGGAGAGGGCTAACTATGGCTACACCTTC.

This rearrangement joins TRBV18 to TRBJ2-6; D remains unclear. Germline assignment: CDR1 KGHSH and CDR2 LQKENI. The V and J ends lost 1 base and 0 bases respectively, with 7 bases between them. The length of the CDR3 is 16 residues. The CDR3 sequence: CASSPLSVSGANVLTF. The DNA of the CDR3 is TGTGCCAGCTCACCACTTTCAGTCTCTGGGGCCAACGTCCTGACTTTC.

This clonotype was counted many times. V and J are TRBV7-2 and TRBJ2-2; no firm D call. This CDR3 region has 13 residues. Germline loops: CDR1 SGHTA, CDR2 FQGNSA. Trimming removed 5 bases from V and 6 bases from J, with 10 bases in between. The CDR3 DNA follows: TGTGCCAGCAGCGCCCCCAACTCCGGGGAGCTGTTTTTT. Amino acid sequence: CASSAPNSGELFF.

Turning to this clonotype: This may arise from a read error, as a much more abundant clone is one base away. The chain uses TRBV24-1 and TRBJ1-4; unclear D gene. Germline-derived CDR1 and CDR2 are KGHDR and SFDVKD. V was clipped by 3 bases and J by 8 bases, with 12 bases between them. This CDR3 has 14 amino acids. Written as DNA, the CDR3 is TGTGCCACCAGTGATCCGGGTCCGGGGGAAAAACTGTTTTTT. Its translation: CATSDPGPGEKLFF.

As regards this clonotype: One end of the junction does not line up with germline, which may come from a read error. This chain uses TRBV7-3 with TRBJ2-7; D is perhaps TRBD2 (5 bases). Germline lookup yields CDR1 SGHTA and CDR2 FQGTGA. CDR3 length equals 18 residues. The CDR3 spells CAISFEGLGRYSSYEQYF. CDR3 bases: TGTGCCATCAGCTTCGAGGGATTAGGAAGATACAGCTCCTACGAGCAGTACTTC.

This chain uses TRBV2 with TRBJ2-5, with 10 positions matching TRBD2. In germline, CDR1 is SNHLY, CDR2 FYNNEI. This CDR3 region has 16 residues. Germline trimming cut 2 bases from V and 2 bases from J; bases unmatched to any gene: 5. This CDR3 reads CASSEFTSGTQETQYF. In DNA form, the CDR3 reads TGTGCCAGCAGTGAATTTACTAGCGGGACTCAAGAGACCCAGTACTTC.

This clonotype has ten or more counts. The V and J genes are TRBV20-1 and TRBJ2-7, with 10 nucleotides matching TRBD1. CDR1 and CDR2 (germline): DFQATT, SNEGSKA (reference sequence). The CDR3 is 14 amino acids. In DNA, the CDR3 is TGCAGAGCGGTTAGATCGGGACAGGGGAGATCGGAGTACTTC. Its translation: CRAVRSGQGRSEYF.

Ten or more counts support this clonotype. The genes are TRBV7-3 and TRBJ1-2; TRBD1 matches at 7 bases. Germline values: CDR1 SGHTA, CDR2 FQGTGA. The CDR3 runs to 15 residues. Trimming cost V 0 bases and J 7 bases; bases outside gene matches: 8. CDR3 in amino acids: CASSLTGRGVAGYTF. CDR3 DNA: TGTGCCAGCAGCTTAACAGGCAGGGGGGTGGCTGGCTACACCTTC.

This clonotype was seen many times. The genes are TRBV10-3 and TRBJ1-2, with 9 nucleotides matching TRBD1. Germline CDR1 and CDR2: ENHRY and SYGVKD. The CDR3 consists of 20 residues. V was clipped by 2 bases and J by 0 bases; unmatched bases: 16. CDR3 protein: CAISEPRDREISGTNYGYTF. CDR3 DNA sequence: TGTGCCATCAGTGAGCCCCGGGACAGGGAGATATCGGGAACTAACTATGGCTACACCTTC.

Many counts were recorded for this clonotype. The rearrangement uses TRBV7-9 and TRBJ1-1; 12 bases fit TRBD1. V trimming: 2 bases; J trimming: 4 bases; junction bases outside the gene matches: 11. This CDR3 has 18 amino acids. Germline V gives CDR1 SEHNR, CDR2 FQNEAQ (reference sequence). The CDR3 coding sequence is TGTGCCAGCAGCTTACATTGGGACAGGGGGCCGGGAGGCACTGAAGCTTTCTTT. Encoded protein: CASSLHWDRGPGGTEAFF.

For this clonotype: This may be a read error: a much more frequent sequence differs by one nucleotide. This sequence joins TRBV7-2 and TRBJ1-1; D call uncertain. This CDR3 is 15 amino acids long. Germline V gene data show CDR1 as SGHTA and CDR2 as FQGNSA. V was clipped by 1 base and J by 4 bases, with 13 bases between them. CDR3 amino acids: CASSLELLTGTEAFF. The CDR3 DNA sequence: TGTGCCAGCAGCTTAGAGCTTTTAACGGGCACTGAAGCTTTCTTT.

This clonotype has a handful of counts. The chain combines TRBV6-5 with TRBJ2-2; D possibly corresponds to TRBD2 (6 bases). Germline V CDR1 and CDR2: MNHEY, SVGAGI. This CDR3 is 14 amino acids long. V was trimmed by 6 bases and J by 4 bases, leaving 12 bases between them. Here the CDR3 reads CASRPGEVTGELFF. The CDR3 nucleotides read TGTGCCAGCAGGCCGGGGGAGGTCACCGGGGAGCTGTTTTTT.

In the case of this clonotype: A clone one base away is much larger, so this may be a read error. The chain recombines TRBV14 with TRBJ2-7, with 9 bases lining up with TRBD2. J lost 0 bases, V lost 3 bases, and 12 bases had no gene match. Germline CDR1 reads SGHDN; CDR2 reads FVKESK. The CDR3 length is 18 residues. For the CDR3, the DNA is TGTGCCAGCAGCCACGCACTAGCGGGTCCGAGCACCTCCTACGAGCAGTACTTC. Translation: CASSHALAGPSTSYEQYF.

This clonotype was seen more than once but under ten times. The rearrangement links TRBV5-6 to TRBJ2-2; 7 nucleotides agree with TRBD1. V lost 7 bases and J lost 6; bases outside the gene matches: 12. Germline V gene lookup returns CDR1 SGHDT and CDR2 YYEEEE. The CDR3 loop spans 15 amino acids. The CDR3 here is CASGNRGFWAGELFF. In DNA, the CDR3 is TGTGCCAGCGGAAACAGGGGATTTTGGGCCGGGGAGCTGTTTTTT.

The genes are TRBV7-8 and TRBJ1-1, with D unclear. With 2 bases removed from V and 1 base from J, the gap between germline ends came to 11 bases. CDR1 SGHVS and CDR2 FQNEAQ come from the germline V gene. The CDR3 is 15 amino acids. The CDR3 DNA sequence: TGTGCCAGCAGCTTAAAAAGGCAGGCGAACACTGAAGCTTTCTTT. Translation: CASSLKRQANTEAFF. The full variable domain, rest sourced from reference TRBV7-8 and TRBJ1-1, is GAGVSQSPRYKVAKRGQDVALRCDPISGHVSLFWYQQALGQGPEFLTYFQNEAQLDKSGLPSDRFFAERPEGSVSTLKIQRTQQEDSAVYLCASSLKRQANTEAFFGQGTRLTVV.

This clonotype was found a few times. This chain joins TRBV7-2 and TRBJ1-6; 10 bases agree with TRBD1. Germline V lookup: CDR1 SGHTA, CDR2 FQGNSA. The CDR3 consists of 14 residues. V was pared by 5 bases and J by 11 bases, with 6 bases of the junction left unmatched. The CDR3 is CASSGRGQGTPLHF. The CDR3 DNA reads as TGTGCCAGCAGCGGGCGGGGACAGGGGACACCCCTCCACTTT.

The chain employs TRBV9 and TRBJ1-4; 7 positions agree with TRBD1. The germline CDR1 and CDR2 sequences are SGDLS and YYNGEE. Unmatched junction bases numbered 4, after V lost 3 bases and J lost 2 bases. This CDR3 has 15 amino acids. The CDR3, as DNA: TGTGCCAGCAGCGGACCGGGACAGACTAATGAAAAACTGTTTTTT. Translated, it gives CASSGPGQTNEKLFF.

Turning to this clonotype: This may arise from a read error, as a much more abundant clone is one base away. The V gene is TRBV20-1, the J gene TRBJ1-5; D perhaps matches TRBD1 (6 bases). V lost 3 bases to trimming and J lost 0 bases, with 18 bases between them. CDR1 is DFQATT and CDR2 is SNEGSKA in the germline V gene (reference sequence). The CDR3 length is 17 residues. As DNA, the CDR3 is TGCAGTGCTAGTTCTCTGGAGGGGGTCTATAGCAATCAGCCCCAGCATTTT. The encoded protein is CSASSLEGVYSNQPQHF.

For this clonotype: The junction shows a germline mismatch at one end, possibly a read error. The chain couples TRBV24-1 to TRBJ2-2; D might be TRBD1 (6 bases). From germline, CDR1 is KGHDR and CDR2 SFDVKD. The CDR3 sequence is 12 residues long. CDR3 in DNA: TGTGCCAGTAGGGGGAACACCGAGGAGCTGTTTTTT. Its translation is CASRGNTEELFF.

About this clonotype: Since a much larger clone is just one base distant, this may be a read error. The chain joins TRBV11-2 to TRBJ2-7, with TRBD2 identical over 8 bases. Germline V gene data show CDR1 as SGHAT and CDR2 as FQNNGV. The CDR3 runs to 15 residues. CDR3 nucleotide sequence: TGTTCCAGCAGTTTTGAGCGGGGGTACCTTTACGAGCAGTACTTC. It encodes CSSSFERGYLYEQYF.

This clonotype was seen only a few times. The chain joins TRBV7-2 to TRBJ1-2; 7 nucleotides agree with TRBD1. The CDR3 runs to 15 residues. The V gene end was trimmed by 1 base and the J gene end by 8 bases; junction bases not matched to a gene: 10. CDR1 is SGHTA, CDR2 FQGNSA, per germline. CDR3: CASSLVAGQNEGYTF. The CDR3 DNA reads TGTGCCAGCAGCTTAGTTGCGGGACAGAATGAGGGCTACACCTTC.